This passage covers 20 T cell receptor beta chains from one sample sequenced in a study of lymphopenia after photon versus proton radiotherapy (dated 2019 in TCRdb). The receptor library was made with the immunoSEQ multiplex PCR assay. TCRdb holds this immuneACCESS table with in-frame rearrangements only. Some clones are missing; in checked studies, unresolved V genes explain under half, and the rest has no known cause. The sample table shows tens of thousands of clones, and around 86% are seen once. The ten largest account for roughly 2.3% of the sample. Sequenced material: peripheral blood, taken from a patient treated with photon-based radiotherapy. The receptors here all came from a man aged 40-49 years with gastric cancer.

This clone was observed a single time. Here the CDR3 reads CASSFGRFQPQHF. The CDR3 DNA reads TGTGCCAGCAGTTTCGGCAGGTTTCAGCCCCAGCATTTT. J is TRBJ1-5 and V is TRBV27; unclear D gene. The length of the CDR3 is 13 residues. CDR1 is MNHEY and CDR2 is SMNVEV in the germline V gene (reference sequence). V gave up 3 bases and J gave up 6 bases, with 9 bases separating them.

The chain joins TRBV2 to TRBJ1-2; a possible D gene is TRBD1 (5 bases). Trimming took off 6 bases at V and 0 bases at J, with 17 bases between the two ends. This CDR3 contains 16 residues. Germline loops: CDR1 SNHLY, CDR2 FYNNEI. CDR3 sequence reads: CASSKTASLSNYGYTF. The CDR3 bases are TGTGCCAGCAGCAAGACAGCGAGCCTTTCTAACTATGGCTACACCTTC.

This sequence joins TRBV6-5 and TRBJ1-6, with TRBD1 matching over 7 bases. The CDR3 totals 16 residues. CDR1 MNHEY and CDR2 SVGAGI come from the germline V gene. V trimming: 3 bases; J trimming: 6 bases; junction bases outside the gene matches: 8. Here the CDR3 reads CASSYGIQGINSPLHF. For the CDR3, the DNA is TGTGCCAGCAGTTATGGGATACAGGGGATTAATTCACCCCTCCACTTT.

The chain has TRBV9 and TRBJ1-1, with D possibly matching TRBD1 (6 bases). The CDR3 spans 14 residues. The germline CDR1 and CDR2 sequences are SGDLS and YYNGEE. V lost 0 bases, J lost 3 bases, and 9 bases lay in between. The CDR3 DNA sequence: TGTGCCAGCAGCGTAGTGGACAGTGACACTGAAGCTTTCTTT. Its translation: CASSVVDSDTEAFF.

The chain joins TRBV5-6 to TRBJ2-6, with no clear D. Per germline, CDR1 SGHDT and CDR2 YYEEEE. V lost 2 bases, J lost 0 bases, and 15 bases lay in between. The CDR3 runs to 18 residues. The chain's CDR3 is CASSFSARRSSGANVLTF. CDR3 sequence (DNA): TGTGCCAGCAGCTTCTCTGCCAGGAGAAGCTCTGGGGCCAACGTCCTGACTTTC.

The chain employs TRBV11-2 and TRBJ2-3; tentative D call: TRBD2 (6 bases). CDR1 is SGHAT, CDR2 FQNNGV, per germline. The CDR3 runs 17 residues. Between the trimmed V and J ends, which lost 1 base and 5 bases, there was a span of 19 bases. The CDR3 nucleotides read TGTGCCAGCAGCTTAGTCTGGGCGCGGGGAAGAGGAGATACGCAGTATTTT. Translating it yields CASSLVWARGRGDTQYF.

The gene calls are TRBV27 and TRBJ2-3, with 7 nucleotides matching TRBD2. The junction had 4 bases not matched to a gene; V was cut back by 0 bases and J by 4 bases. The germline V gene has CDR1 MNHEY and CDR2 SMNVEV (reference sequence). There are 15 residues in the CDR3. CDR3 bases: TGTGCCAGCAGTTTATCCCTCGGGGGGTCAGATACGCAGTATTTT. Translation: CASSLSLGGSDTQYF.

The chain carries TRBV5-5 and TRBJ1-1, with D tentatively TRBD1 (6 bases). The CDR3 spans 14 residues. V lost 4 bases and J lost 4, with 14 bases in between. CDR1 is SGHKS, CDR2 YYEKEE, per germline (reference sequence). CDR3 DNA sequence: TGTGCCAGCAGCCAACAGGGCCTGGTCACTGAAGCTTTCTTT. This gives the protein CASSQQGLVTEAFF.

The chain links TRBV7-3 to TRBJ1-2, with D perhaps TRBD1 (5 bases). CDR3 length: 15 amino acids. The germline V gene has CDR1 SGHTA and CDR2 FQGTGA. Trimming stripped 0 bases from V and 7 bases from J, with 15 bases between. CDR3 in DNA: TGTGCCAGCAGCTTAACCCCCGGGCAGGGCGGTGGCTACACCTTC. Residues: CASSLTPGQGGGYTF. The full variable domain, completed using reference TRBV7-3 and TRBJ1-2, is GAGVSQTPSNKVTEKGKYVELRCDPISGHTALYWYRQSLGQGPEFLIYFQGTGAADDSGLPNDRFFAVRPEGSVSTLKIQRTERGDSAVYLCASSLTPGQGGGYTFGSGTRLTVV.

J is TRBJ1-2 and V is TRBV5-4, with a tentative D call TRBD1 (6 bases). Germline V CDR1 and CDR2: SGHNT, YYREEE (reference sequence). V was shortened by 5 bases and J by 4 bases, with 15 bases between the two germline ends. CDR3 length equals 14 residues. Here the CDR3 reads CASSPGGISYGYTF. CDR3 DNA sequence: TGTGCCAGCAGTCCGGGGGGCATAAGCTATGGCTACACCTTC.

The chain recombines TRBV6-6 with TRBJ1-1; weak D call: TRBD1 (6 bases). V was trimmed by 6 bases and J by 1 base, leaving 15 bases between them. Germline CDR1 reads MNHNY; CDR2 reads SVGAGI (reference sequence). The CDR3 loop spans 15 amino acids. CDR3 residues: CASSSPNRENTEAFF. In nucleotides, the CDR3 is TGTGCCAGCAGCTCCCCGAACAGGGAGAACACTGAAGCTTTCTTT.

The chain recombines TRBV30 with TRBJ1-5; the D gene is possibly TRBD1 (6 bases). Germline V gene sequence: CDR1 GTSNPN, CDR2 SVGIG (reference sequence). Deletions cut 1 base from V and 9 bases from J, with 16 bases between. The CDR3 consists of 14 residues. CDR3: CAWSGRGGSSPQHF. For the CDR3, the DNA is TGTGCCTGGAGTGGCCGCGGGGGCTCGTCGCCCCAGCATTTT.

This chain connects TRBV25-1 to TRBJ2-2; the D gene is possibly TRBD2 (6 bases). V lost 0 bases, J lost 3 bases, and 14 bases lay in between. CDR1 is MGHDK, CDR2 SYGVNS, per germline. The CDR3 runs to 17 residues. This CDR3 reads CASSEYEGGDYTGELFF. The CDR3, as DNA: TGTGCCAGCAGTGAATATGAGGGCGGGGACTACACCGGGGAGCTGTTTTTT.

This clone was observed a single time. The rearrangement uses TRBV19 and TRBJ2-1, with unresolved D. Per germline, CDR1 LNHDA and CDR2 SQIVND (reference sequence). CDR3 size: 12 residues. The ends were cut back, 2 bases at V and 9 bases at J, with 8 bases in the middle. The CDR3 sequence is CASSITGGEQFF. For the CDR3, the DNA is TGTGCCAGTAGTATAACCGGCGGTGAGCAGTTCTTC. The full variable domain, rest sourced from reference TRBV19 and TRBJ2-1, is DGGITQSPKYLFRKEGQNVTLSCEQNLNHDAMYWYRQDPGQGLRLIYYSQIVNDFQKGDIAEGYSVSREKKESFPLTVTSAQKNPTAFYLCASSITGGEQFFGPGTRLTVL.

V is TRBV19 and J is TRBJ1-1; D unresolved. This CDR3 has 14 residues. Germline assignment: CDR1 LNHDA and CDR2 SQIVND (reference sequence). The V and J ends lost 4 bases and 1 base respectively, with 10 bases between them. The DNA for the CDR3 is TGTGCCAGTAGTAGTCCCGGCCAGAACACTGAAGCTTTCTTT. Protein: CASSSPGQNTEAFF.

The CDR3 DNA reads as TGTGCCAGCAGCCAAGCCGCAGCGAACACTGAAGCTTTCTTT. It yields the protein CASSQAAANTEAFF. The chain uses TRBV4-2 and TRBJ1-1; D gene uncertain. Germline-derived CDR1 and CDR2 are LGHNA and YNFKEQ. The CDR3 is made up of 14 amino acids. The germline V and J ends were trimmed by 1 base and 1 base, with 7 bases remaining between them.

The rearrangement uses TRBV15 and TRBJ1-1; TRBD1 agrees at 8 bases. This CDR3 contains 15 residues. Germline CDR1 and CDR2: LNHNV and YYDKDF (reference sequence). V shed 0 bases, J shed 3 bases, and the junction held 3 bases outside the gene matches. CDR3 protein: CATSRDDRGDTEAFF. DNA of the CDR3: TGTGCCACCAGCAGAGATGACAGGGGAGACACTGAAGCTTTCTTT.

The chain links TRBV25-1 to TRBJ2-1, with TRBD1 matching 9 bases. The V gene end was trimmed by 5 bases and the J gene end by 3 bases; junction bases not matched to a gene: 8. The CDR3 sequence is 16 residues long. Germline V gene sequence: CDR1 MGHDK, CDR2 SYGVNS. The CDR3 sequence: CASSPPGTGSYNEQFF. The CDR3 DNA reads TGTGCCAGCAGTCCTCCCGGGACAGGGAGCTACAATGAGCAGTTCTTC.

DNA for the CDR3: TGTGCCAGCAGCTCGACTGCCGCGCCCACTGAAGCTTTCTTT. Translating gives CASSSTAAPTEAFF. This chain links TRBV5-5 with TRBJ1-1; D remains ambiguous. CDR1 and CDR2 (germline): SGHKS, YYEKEE (reference sequence). CDR3 length: 14 amino acids. Trimming removed 3 bases at V and 4 bases at J, with 13 bases between. The full variable domain, rest sourced from reference TRBV5-5 and TRBJ1-1, is DAGVTQSPTHLIKTRGQQVTLRCSPISGHKSVSWYQQVLGQGPQFIFQYYEKEERGRGNFPDRFSARQFPNYSSELNVNALLLGDSALYLCASSSTAAPTEAFFGQGTRLTVV.

The V gene is TRBV18, the J gene TRBJ2-7, with D possibly TRBD1 on 5 matching bases. The V and J ends lost 2 bases and 8 bases respectively, with 13 bases between them. CDR3 length: 13 residues. In germline, CDR1 is KGHSH, CDR2 LQKENI. The CDR3 coding sequence is TGTGCCAGCTCACCAGGGCAGGGTGAAAAGCAGTACTTC. It encodes CASSPGQGEKQYF.